The sequence of this T cell receptor (beta chain) was determined in a study of T-cell memory formation after mild COVID-19. In TCRdb, the 5' RACE reads were re-called with MiXCR into one record per CDR3 protein. The sample includes around 500,000 distinct CDR3 sequences, roughly 20% of them seen just once. Germline V gene data show CDR1 as MGHDK and CDR2 as SYGVNS. The germline V and J ends were trimmed by 6 bases and 3 bases, with 11 bases remaining between them. This CDR3 is built from 13 residues. This clonotype turned up a few times. This chain links TRBV25-1 with TRBJ1-1; D perhaps matches TRBD1 (5 bases). The sequenced sample was PBMCs or a T cell subset sorted from them (not recorded which). The sequence came from an adult woman who had mild COVID-19 (a few samples of this study predate the infection). Cell type and time point are not known. CDR3 nucleotide sequence: TGTGCCAGCAGAGGACAATCATACACTGAAGCTTTCTTT. Its protein product is CASRGQSYTEAFF.